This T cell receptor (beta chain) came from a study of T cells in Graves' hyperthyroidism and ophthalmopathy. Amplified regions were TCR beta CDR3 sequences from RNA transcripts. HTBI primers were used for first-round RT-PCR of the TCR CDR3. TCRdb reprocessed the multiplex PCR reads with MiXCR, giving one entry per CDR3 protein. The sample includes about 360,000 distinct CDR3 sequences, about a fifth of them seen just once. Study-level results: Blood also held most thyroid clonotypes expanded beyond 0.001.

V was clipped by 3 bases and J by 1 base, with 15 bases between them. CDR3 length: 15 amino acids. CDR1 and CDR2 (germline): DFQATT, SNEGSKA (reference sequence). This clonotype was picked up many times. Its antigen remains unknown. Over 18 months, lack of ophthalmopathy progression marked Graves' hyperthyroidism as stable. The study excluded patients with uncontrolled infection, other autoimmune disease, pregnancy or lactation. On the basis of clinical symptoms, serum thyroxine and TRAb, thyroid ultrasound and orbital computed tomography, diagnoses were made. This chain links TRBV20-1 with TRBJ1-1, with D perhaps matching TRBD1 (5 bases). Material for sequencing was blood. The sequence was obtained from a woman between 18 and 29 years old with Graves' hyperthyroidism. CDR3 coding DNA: TGCAGTGCTAGGAACCCCGGGACTCAGAACACTGAAGCTTTCTTT. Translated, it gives CSARNPGTQNTEAFF.